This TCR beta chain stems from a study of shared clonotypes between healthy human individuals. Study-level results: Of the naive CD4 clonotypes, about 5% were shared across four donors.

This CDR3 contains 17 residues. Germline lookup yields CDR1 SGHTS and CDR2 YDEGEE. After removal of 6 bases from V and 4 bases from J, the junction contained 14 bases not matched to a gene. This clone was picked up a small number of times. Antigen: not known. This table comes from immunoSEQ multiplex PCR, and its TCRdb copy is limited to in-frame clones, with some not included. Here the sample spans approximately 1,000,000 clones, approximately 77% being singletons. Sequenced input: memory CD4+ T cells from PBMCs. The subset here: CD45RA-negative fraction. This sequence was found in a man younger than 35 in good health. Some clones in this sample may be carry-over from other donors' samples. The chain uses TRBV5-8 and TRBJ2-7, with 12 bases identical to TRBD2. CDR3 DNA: TGTGCCAGCACCTTTCAACTGACTAGCGGGAGTTTGTACGAGCAGTACTTC. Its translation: CASTFQLTSGSLYEQYF.